This TCR beta chain emerged from a study of T cells after yellow fever vaccination. The wider study: The SMART-Seq v4 Ultra Low Input method served to prepare the low-cell-number fractions.

TCRdb re-analysed the 5' RACE reads in MiXCR, keeping a single row per CDR3 protein. The top ten hold 14% to 15% of the sample, which has fewer than 400,000 distinct CDR3 sequences, roughly 6.2% seen once. This clonotype was found many times. The antigen is undetermined. General observations from the study: Peaking on day 5 versus 15, the secondary response was faster but weaker. The study noted that FACS-sorted repertoires could contain abundant clonotypes contaminating from the bulk population.

This receptor was taken from a man aged 25-45 years who received the YFV17D yellow fever vaccine. The material was PBMCs, obtained 5 days after the yellow fever booster vaccination.

In nucleotides, the CDR3 is TGTGCCAGCAGTTTAACGATTCCATACGAGCAGTACTTC. This sequence encodes CASSLTIPYEQYF. The chain recombines TRBV12-3 or TRBV12-4 with TRBJ2-7; unclear D gene. The CDR3 is 13 residues long. V was pared by 2 bases and J by 4 bases, with 9 bases between.